Described below is a single T cell receptor (beta chain) sequence and its context. The sample comes from a study of T cell responses to AZD1222 COVID-19 vaccine. Here immunoSEQ multiplex PCR was the method, and the copy in TCRdb shows in-frame clones only, minus some. The sample consists of about 160,000 clones, roughly nine tenths of them appearing once. The CDR3 is 15 amino acids. Trimming cost V 6 bases and J 6 bases, with 18 bases left between them. Germline V gives CDR1 SGHTA, CDR2 FQGTGA. The gene calls are TRBV7-3 and TRBJ2-1; D gene ambiguous. The sample in question was peripheral blood, obtained on day 0 of AZD1222 vaccination. This TCR derives from an adult in good health. For the CDR3, the DNA is TGTGCCAGCAGTTACGGCGTGGCGTTTTTCAATGAGCAGTTCTTC. It translates to CASSYGVAFFNEQFF.